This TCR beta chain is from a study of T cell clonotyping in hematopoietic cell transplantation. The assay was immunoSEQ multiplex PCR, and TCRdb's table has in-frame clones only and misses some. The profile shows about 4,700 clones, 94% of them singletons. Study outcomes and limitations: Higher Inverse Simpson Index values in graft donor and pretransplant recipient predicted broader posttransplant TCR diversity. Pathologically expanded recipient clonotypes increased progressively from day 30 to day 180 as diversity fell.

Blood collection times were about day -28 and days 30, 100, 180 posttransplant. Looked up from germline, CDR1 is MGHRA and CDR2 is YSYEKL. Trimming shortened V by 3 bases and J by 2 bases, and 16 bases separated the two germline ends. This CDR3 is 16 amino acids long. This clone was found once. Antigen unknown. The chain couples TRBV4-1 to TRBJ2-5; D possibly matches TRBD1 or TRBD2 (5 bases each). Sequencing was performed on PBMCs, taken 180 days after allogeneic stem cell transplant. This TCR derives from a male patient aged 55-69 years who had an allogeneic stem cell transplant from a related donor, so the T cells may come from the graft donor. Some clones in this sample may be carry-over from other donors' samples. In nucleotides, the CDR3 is TGCGCCAGCAGCCATCCGTTTCGGGGCAGGCAAGAGACCCAGTACTTC. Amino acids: CASSHPFRGRQETQYF.